The 30 T cell receptor beta chains below come from one sample, sequenced in a study of patients and donors after allogeneic stem cell transplantation. Each CDR3 protein gets one entry after TCRdb re-called the RT-PCR reads with MiXCR. The sample shows about 960,000 distinct CDR3 sequences, about 20% of them seen only once. The specimen sequenced was blood, either unsorted or a sorted T cell fraction (not recorded which). These receptors were collected from a human donor who was either an allogeneic HSCT recipient or a stem cell or donor lymphocyte infusion donor (not recorded which). It is not recorded whose cells these are; they may come from a transplant donor.

The chain has TRBV4-3 and TRBJ2-1; 12 nucleotides align to TRBD2. The length of the CDR3 is 17 residues. Germline-derived CDR1 and CDR2 are LGHNA and YSLEER. Trimming took 1 base from V and 8 from J; bases not matched to a gene: 9. In DNA form, the CDR3 reads TGCGCCAGCAGCCAAGTCTGGTCTAGCGGGGGGGCAGATGAGCAGTTCTTC. This codes for CASSQVWSSGGADEQFF.

The V and J genes are TRBV12-3 or TRBV12-4 and TRBJ1-2, with D unclear. The CDR3 spans 16 residues. Trimming pared 3 bases from V and 0 bases from J, leaving 14 bases between. CDR3 coding DNA: TGTGCCAGCAGTTTCAAACGACTAGGGACTAACTATGGCTACACCTTC. It codes for CASSFKRLGTNYGYTF.

V and J are TRBV30 and TRBJ2-7; the D gene is possibly TRBD1 (5 bases). Deletions cut 2 bases from V and 5 bases from J, with 7 bases between. The CDR3 totals 11 residues. Germline-derived CDR1 and CDR2 are GTSNPN and SVGIG (reference sequence). The CDR3 region is CAWSQGDEQYF. Here the CDR3 DNA reads TGTGCCTGGAGTCAAGGGGACGAGCAGTACTTC.

This clonotype has only a few counts. The chain recombines TRBV7-9 with TRBJ1-1; 7 positions match TRBD1. The V and J ends lost 6 bases and 3 bases, in that order; junction bases with no gene match: 7. Germline CDR1 SEHNR, CDR2 FQNEAQ (reference sequence). There are 14 residues in the CDR3. CDR3 sequence reads: CASSTGVGHTEAFF. CDR3 bases: TGTGCCAGCAGTACAGGGGTGGGGCACACTGAAGCTTTCTTT.

There are a few counts of this clonotype. The CDR3 DNA reads TGCAGTGCTAGAGATCAGGAAAGACCCGAGCAGTACTTC. It yields the protein CSARDQERPEQYF. The chain combines TRBV20-1 with TRBJ2-7, with D unclear. The CDR3 consists of 13 residues. The V end was cut by 0 bases, the J end by 6 bases, with 12 bases between. The germline V gene encodes CDR1 DFQATT and CDR2 SNEGSKA (reference sequence).

This chain uses TRBV7-8 with TRBJ1-3, with D possibly matching TRBD1 (5 bases). V lost 0 bases to trimming and J lost 7 bases, with 16 bases between them. Germline V CDR1 and CDR2: SGHVS, FQNEAQ. The CDR3 contains 16 residues. As DNA, the CDR3 is TGTGCCAGCAGCTTAGCCCCAGGGTCGTCTAAGAACACCATATATTTT. Amino acid sequence: CASSLAPGSSKNTIYF.

This clonotype appeared a few times. V and J are TRBV20-1 and TRBJ2-5; D is perhaps TRBD2 (6 bases). Germline CDR1 is DFQATT and CDR2 is SNEGSKA (reference sequence). The CDR3 spans 16 residues. V gave up 4 bases and J gave up 1 base, with 19 bases separating them. The CDR3 reads CSATTSWAGIQETQYF. In DNA form, the CDR3 reads TGCAGTGCTACCACCTCTTGGGCGGGGATCCAAGAGACCCAGTACTTC.

This clonotype was detected only a few times. V gene TRBV5-1 combines with J gene TRBJ2-3; 10 nucleotides agree with TRBD2. This CDR3 has 16 amino acids. In germline, CDR1 is SGHRS, CDR2 YFSETQ. The V gene end was trimmed by 2 bases and the J gene end by 4 bases; junction bases not matched to a gene: 7. The CDR3 DNA follows: TGCGCCAGCAGCTTAACCAGCGGGGGGGTCCCAGATACGCAGTATTTT. Amino acids: CASSLTSGGVPDTQYF.

Points on this clonotype: Since no conserved phenylalanine or tryptophan closes the CDR3, a read error is the likely cause. The V gene is TRBV7-6, the J gene TRBJ1-1; D possibly corresponds to TRBD1 (6 bases). The germline V gene encodes CDR1 SGHVS and CDR2 FNYEAQ. The CDR3 has 15 residues. V lost 1 base and J 4 bases, leaving 13 bases between the germline ends. The DNA of the CDR3 is TGTGCCAGCAGCTTAGTCTCAGGGGCCCCCACTGAAGCTTTCCTT. This translates into CASSLVSGAPTEAFL.

This clonotype was counted between two and nine times. The rearrangement joins TRBV9 to TRBJ1-1; D possibly corresponds to TRBD1 (6 bases). With 3 bases removed from V and 5 bases from J, the gap between germline ends came to 11 bases. Germline lookup yields CDR1 SGDLS and CDR2 YYNGEE. The CDR3 loop spans 13 amino acids. The CDR3 here is CASSEDSSTEAFF. The CDR3 DNA reads TGTGCCAGCAGCGAGGACAGTTCAACTGAAGCTTTCTTT.

Many counts were recorded for this clonotype. A read error may account for a junction end that differs from germline. V is TRBV7-8 and J is TRBJ2-7; D gene ambiguous. CDR1 is SGHVS, CDR2 FQNEAQ, per germline. This CDR3 has 12 amino acids. CDR3 sequence (DNA): TGTGCCAGCAGCTCGGAGACCTACGCGCAGTACTTC. Its protein product is CASSSETYAQYF.

This clonotype was detected a few times. V is TRBV27 and J is TRBJ2-7; D is unresolved. Germline V gene lookup returns CDR1 MNHEY and CDR2 SMNVEV (reference sequence). The CDR3 is 15 amino acids. V lost 6 bases and J lost 1, with 16 bases in between. The CDR3 nucleotides read TGTGCCAGCAGGAAGAACCCGGACGGGTCCTACGAGCAGTACTTC. It specifies CASRKNPDGSYEQYF.

This clonotype was counted between two and nine times. The rearrangement uses TRBV7-2 and TRBJ1-5; the match to TRBD1 covers 8 bases. Trimming removed 5 bases from V and 5 bases from J; junction bases left unmatched: 11. CDR1 and CDR2 (germline): SGHTA, FQGNSA. This CDR3 has 16 residues. The CDR3 nucleotides read TGTGCCAGCAGCCTTACTTTGACAGGGGTCCATCAGCCCCAGCATTTT. It specifies CASSLTLTGVHQPQHF.

This clonotype has only a few counts. This rearrangement joins TRBV11-1 to TRBJ2-1, with 11 bases that match TRBD2. This CDR3 region has 17 residues. V shed 6 bases, J shed 0 bases, and the junction held 7 bases outside the gene matches. Germline loops: CDR1 SGHAT, CDR2 FQDESV (reference sequence). The CDR3 nucleotides read TGTGCCAGCAGGGGGACTAGCGGTACTAGCTCCTACAATGAGCAGTTCTTC. It codes for CASRGTSGTSSYNEQFF.

The chain is built from TRBV29-1 and TRBJ2-7, with TRBD2 matching 12 bases. Germline assignment: CDR1 SQVTM and CDR2 ANQGSEA. The V gene end was trimmed by 6 bases and the J gene end by 4 bases; junction bases not matched to a gene: 13. The CDR3 consists of 16 residues. The CDR3 is CSVSGLAGSSSYEQYF. CDR3 bases: TGCAGCGTCTCCGGACTAGCGGGATCCTCCAGTTACGAGCAGTACTTC.

Many counts were recorded for this clonotype. The chain has TRBV4-3 and TRBJ2-7; 12 bases agree with TRBD2. Trimming removed 0 bases from V and 7 bases from J; junction bases left unmatched: 1. CDR3 length equals 14 residues. The germline V gene has CDR1 LGHNA and CDR2 YSLEER. CDR3 protein: CASSQDGTSGEQYF. CDR3 DNA: TGCGCCAGCAGCCAAGACGGGACTAGCGGGGAGCAGTACTTC.

This clonotype was counted only a few times. CDR3 amino acids: CASSVEHGSYNEQFF. The CDR3 DNA sequence: TGTGCCAGCAGCGTAGAACACGGCTCCTACAATGAGCAGTTCTTC. The chain couples TRBV9 to TRBJ2-1; no firm D call. Trimming left V 0 bases short and J 0 bases short, with 7 bases between. The CDR3 sequence is 15 residues long. Germline V gene lookup returns CDR1 SGDLS and CDR2 YYNGEE. Complete variable domain (other parts from reference TRBV9 and TRBJ2-1): DSGVTQTPKHLITATGQRVTLRCSPRSGDLSVYWYQQSLDQGLQFLIQYYNGEERAKGNILERFSAQQFPDLHSELNLSSLELGDSALYFCASSVEHGSYNEQFFGPGTRLTVL.

This clonotype was detected only a few times. The chain carries TRBV5-8 and TRBJ2-2, with D unclear. Trimming took 2 bases from V and 0 from J, leaving 8 bases between them. In germline, CDR1 is SGHTS, CDR2 YDEGEE. The CDR3 is 15 amino acids. The CDR3 loop is CASSFKFANTGELFF. As DNA, the CDR3 is TGTGCCAGCAGCTTCAAGTTCGCGAACACCGGGGAGCTGTTTTTT.

The gene calls are TRBV20-1 and TRBJ1-2, with D unclear. Germline V gene data show CDR1 as DFQATT and CDR2 as SNEGSKA (reference sequence). This CDR3 comprises 13 residues. V was trimmed by 1 base and J by 5 bases, leaving 11 bases between them. The CDR3 is CSARALGFYGYTF. CDR3 bases: TGCAGTGCTAGAGCTTTAGGATTTTATGGCTACACCTTC.

Many counts were recorded for this clonotype. The V call is TRBV20-1, the J call TRBJ2-7; D is unclear. CDR3 length equals 14 residues. CDR1 is DFQATT, CDR2 SNEGSKA, per germline (reference sequence). The V gene lost 6 bases and the J gene lost 6 bases, with 21 bases spanning the gap. CDR3 bases: TGCAGTGCACCGGCCGGCAACAGCCCCTTCGAGCAGTACTTC. Protein sequence: CSAPAGNSPFEQYF.

This clonotype was recorded many times. The rearrangement links TRBV12-3 or TRBV12-4 to TRBJ1-5; 10 bases agree with TRBD1. The length of the CDR3 is 16 residues. V lost 5 bases to trimming and J lost 6 bases; unmatched junction nucleotides: 10. The CDR3: CASSPGDRGEGQPQHF. For the CDR3, the DNA is TGTGCCAGCAGTCCTGGGGACAGGGGTGAGGGTCAGCCCCAGCATTTT.

The chain has TRBV11-2 and TRBJ2-1; TRBD2 agrees at 7 bases. The CDR3 covers 15 residues. The V and J ends lost 5 bases and 4 bases, in that order; junction bases with no gene match: 8. Germline assignment: CDR1 SGHAT and CDR2 FQNNGV. CDR3 protein: CASSRSVAGYNEQFF. The CDR3 bases are TGTGCCAGCAGCCGTTCGGTAGCGGGTTACAATGAGCAGTTCTTC.

This clonotype was recorded only once. The chain combines TRBV3-1 with TRBJ2-1; 10 nucleotides agree with TRBD2. The germline V gene encodes CDR1 LGHDT and CDR2 YNNKEL (reference sequence). This CDR3 has 17 amino acids. Trimming removed 4 bases from V and 2 bases from J; junction bases left unmatched: 8. The CDR3 DNA is TGTGCCAGCAGCCCCCTCCCCGGGACTAGCGCCTACAATGAGCAGTTCTTC. Its protein product is CASSPLPGTSAYNEQFF.

The chain combines TRBV2 with TRBJ1-2; possibly TRBD1 for D (6 bases). There are 13 residues in the CDR3. Trimming pared 6 bases from V and 2 bases from J, leaving 10 bases between. CDR1 and CDR2 from the germline V gene are SNHLY and FYNNEI. The CDR3 DNA reads TGTGCCAGCAGAGAACAGGGAAACTATGGCTACACCTTC. It is translated as CASREQGNYGYTF.

The chain recombines TRBV2 with TRBJ2-6; the match to TRBD1 covers 9 bases. Per the germline V gene, CDR1 is SNHLY and CDR2 is FYNNEI. CDR3 length equals 16 residues. The trim removed 6 bases at V and 3 bases at J, leaving 6 bases unmatched. CDR3 region: CASSGTGGSGANVLTF. The CDR3 nucleotides are TGTGCCAGCAGCGGTACAGGGGGCAGTGGGGCCAACGTCCTGACTTTC. The variable domain in full, with the rest retrieved from reference TRBV2 and TRBJ2-6, is EPEVTQTPSHQVTQMGQEVILRCVPISNHLYFYWYRQILGQKVEFLVSFYNNEISEKSEIFDDQFSVERPDGSNFTLKIRSTKLEDSAMYFCASSGTGGSGANVLTFGAGSRLTVL.

This clonotype was counted a few times. The J gene is TRBJ1-5, the V gene TRBV5-5, with TRBD1 matching 8 bases. V was clipped by 5 bases and J by 10 bases; unmatched bases: 11. CDR1 SGHKS and CDR2 YYEKEE come from the germline V gene (reference sequence). The CDR3 contains 14 residues. Written as DNA, the CDR3 is TGTGCCAGCAGTTTGCAGGGGGCGTCTAAACCCCAGCATTTT. It is translated as CASSLQGASKPQHF.

J is TRBJ1-1 and V is TRBV3-1; D is uncertain. The CDR3 contains 14 residues. Trimming pared 2 bases from V and 7 bases from J, leaving 14 bases between. Germline V gives CDR1 LGHDT, CDR2 YNNKEL (reference sequence). CDR3 sequence reads: CASSQHLPDGEAFF. CDR3 DNA sequence: TGTGCCAGCAGCCAACATTTACCGGACGGTGAAGCTTTCTTT. The whole variable domain, filled in from reference TRBV3-1 and TRBJ1-1, reads DTAVSQTPKYLVTQMGNDKSIKCEQNLGHDTMYWYKQDSKKFLKIMFSYNNKELIINETVPNRFSPKSPDKAHLNLHINSLELGDSAVYFCASSQHLPDGEAFFGQGTRLTVV.

This clonotype was seen only a few times. The genes are TRBV5-1 and TRBJ1-1, with a possible D match to TRBD1 (5 bases). V lost 6 bases and J lost 4, with 13 bases in between. Germline-derived CDR1 and CDR2 are SGHRS and YFSETQ. The CDR3 totals 13 residues. This chain's CDR3 is CASNPGAGTEAFF. In DNA, the CDR3 is TGCGCCAGCAACCCCGGGGCCGGCACTGAAGCTTTCTTT.

The chain links TRBV20-1 to TRBJ2-1; the match to TRBD2 covers 7 bases. Trimming cost V 0 bases and J 0 bases; bases outside gene matches: 11. The CDR3 is 18 residues long. Germline CDR1 reads DFQATT; CDR2 reads SNEGSKA (reference sequence). Here the CDR3 reads CSARDDGGGPRSYNEQFF. The CDR3 DNA reads as TGCAGTGCTAGAGATGATGGGGGAGGGCCCCGCTCCTACAATGAGCAGTTCTTC.

With respect to this clonotype: A junction boundary mismatches the germline segment, possibly from a read error. This chain connects TRBV5-1 to TRBJ2-1; D is perhaps TRBD2 (6 bases). This CDR3 region has 15 residues. Germline CDR1 and CDR2: SGHRS and YFSETQ. CDR3 sequence reads: CASTLEGLKYNEQFF. The CDR3 DNA sequence: TGCGCCAGCACCTTGGAGGGACTTAAATACAATGAGCAGTTCTTC.